What follows is one T cell receptor (beta chain) and its context. The antigen is not known. Clones were read by immunoSEQ multiplex PCR, and TCRdb kept only the in-frame ones, dropping some. The table records approximately 160,000 clones, around 88% of them present only once. The source of the sample is a study of cytomegalovirus exposure and HLA in healthy donors. Study-wide findings and caveats: In the 130 or so validation repertoires, a later analysis found that first-cohort TCR clusters tended to co-occur. It was reportedly the case that the classifier diagnosed cytomegalovirus status with high specificity and sensitivity. Among TCR beta chains, those listed as cytomegalovirus-associated numbered about 160. Most TCR sequences were uncommon, yet certain public TCRs appeared in many donors.

The length of the CDR3 is 14 residues. V dropped 6 bases and J dropped 8; count of bases not matched to a gene: 8. Germline V gene lookup returns CDR1 WNHNN and CDR2 SYGVQD (reference sequence). The sample consisted of PBMCs. The V and J genes are TRBV10-1 and TRBJ2-1, with 9 bases fitting TRBD2. This receptor was taken from a woman between 18 and 30 years old in good health and CMV-seronegative. CDR3 nucleotides: TGCGCCAGCAGCGTCGGGACTAGCAGGGATGAGCAGTTCTTC. Translation gives CASSVGTSRDEQFF.